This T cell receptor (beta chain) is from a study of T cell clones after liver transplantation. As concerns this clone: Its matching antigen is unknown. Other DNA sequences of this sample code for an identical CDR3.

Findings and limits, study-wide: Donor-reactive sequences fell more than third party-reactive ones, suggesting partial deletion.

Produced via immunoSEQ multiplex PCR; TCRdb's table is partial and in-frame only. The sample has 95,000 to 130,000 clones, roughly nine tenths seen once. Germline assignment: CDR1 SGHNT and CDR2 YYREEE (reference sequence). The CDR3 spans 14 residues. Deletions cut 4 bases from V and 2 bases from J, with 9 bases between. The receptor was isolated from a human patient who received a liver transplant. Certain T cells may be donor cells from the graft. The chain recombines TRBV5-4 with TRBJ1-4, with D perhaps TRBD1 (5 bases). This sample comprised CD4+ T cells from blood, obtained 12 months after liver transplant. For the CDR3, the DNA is TGTGCCAGCAGCCTGCAGGGTACTAATGAAAAACTGTTTTTT. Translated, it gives CASSLQGTNEKLFF.